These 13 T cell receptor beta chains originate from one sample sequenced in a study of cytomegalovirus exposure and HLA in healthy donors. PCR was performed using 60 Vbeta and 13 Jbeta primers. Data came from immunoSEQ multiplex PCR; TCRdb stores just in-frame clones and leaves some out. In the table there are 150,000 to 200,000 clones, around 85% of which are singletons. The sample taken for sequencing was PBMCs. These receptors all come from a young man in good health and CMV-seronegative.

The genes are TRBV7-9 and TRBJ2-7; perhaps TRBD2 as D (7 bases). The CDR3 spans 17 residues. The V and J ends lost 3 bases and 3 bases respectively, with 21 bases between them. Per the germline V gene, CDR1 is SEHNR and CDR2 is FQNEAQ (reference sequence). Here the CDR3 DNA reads TGTGCCAGCAGCTTGGGGGGCGGCGGGGGTCTCGGCTACGAGCAGTACTTC. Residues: CASSLGGGGGLGYEQYF. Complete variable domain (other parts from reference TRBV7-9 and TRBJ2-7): DTGVSQNPRHKITKRGQNVTFRCDPISEHNRLYWYRQTLGQGPEFLTYFQNEAQLEKSRLLSDRFSAERPKGSFSTLEIQRTEQGDSAMYLCASSLGGGGGLGYEQYFGPGTRLTVT.

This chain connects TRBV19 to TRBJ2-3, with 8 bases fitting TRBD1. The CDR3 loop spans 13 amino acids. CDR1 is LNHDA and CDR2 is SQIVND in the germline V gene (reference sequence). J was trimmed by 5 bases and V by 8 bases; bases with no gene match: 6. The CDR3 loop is CASVRGLGDTQYF. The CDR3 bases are TGTGCCAGTGTCAGGGGGCTGGGAGATACGCAGTATTTT.

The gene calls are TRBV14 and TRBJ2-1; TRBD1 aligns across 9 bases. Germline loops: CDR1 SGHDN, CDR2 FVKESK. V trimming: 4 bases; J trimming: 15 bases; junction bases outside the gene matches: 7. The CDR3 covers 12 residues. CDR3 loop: CASSPGTGKRFF. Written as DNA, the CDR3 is TGTGCCAGCAGCCCGGGGACAGGGAAAAGGTTCTTC. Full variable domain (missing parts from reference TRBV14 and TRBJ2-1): EAGVTQFPSHSVIEKGQTVTLRCDPISGHDNLYWYRRVMGKEIKFLLHFVKESKQDESGMPNNRFLAERTGGTYSTLKVQPAELEDSGVYFCASSPGTGKRFFGPGTRLTVL.

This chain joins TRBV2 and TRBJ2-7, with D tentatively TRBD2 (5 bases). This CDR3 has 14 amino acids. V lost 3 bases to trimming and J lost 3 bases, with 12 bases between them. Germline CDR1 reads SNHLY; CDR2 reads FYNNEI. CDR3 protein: CASSEGSEVYEQYF. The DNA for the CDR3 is TGTGCCAGCAGTGAGGGTTCGGAGGTCTACGAGCAGTACTTC.

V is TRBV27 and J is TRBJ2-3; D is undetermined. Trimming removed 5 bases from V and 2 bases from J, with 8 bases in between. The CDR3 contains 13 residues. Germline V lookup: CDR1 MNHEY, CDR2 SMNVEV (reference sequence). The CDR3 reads CASSGLFTDTQYF. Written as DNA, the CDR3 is TGTGCCAGCAGTGGGCTCTTCACAGATACGCAGTATTTT.

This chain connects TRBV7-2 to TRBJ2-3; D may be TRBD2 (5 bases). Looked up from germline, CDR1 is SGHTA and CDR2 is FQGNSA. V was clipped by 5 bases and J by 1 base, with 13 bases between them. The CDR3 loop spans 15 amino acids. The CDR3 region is CASSRQVGGTDTQYF. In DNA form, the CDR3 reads TGTGCCAGCAGCAGGCAGGTGGGAGGCACAGATACGCAGTATTTT.

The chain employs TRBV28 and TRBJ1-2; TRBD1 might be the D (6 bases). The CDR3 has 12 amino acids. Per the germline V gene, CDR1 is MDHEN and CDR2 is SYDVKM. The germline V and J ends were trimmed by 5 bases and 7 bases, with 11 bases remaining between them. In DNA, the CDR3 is TGTGCCAGCAGTCAGGGGACACTTGGCTACACCTTC. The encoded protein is CASSQGTLGYTF.

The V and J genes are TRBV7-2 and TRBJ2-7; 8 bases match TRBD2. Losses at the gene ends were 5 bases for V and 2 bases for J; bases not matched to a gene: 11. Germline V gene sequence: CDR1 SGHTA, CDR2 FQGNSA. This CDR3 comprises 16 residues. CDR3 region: CASSPGGGMRPYEQYF. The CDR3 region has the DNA TGTGCCAGCAGCCCCGGGGGGGGGATGCGACCCTACGAGCAGTACTTC.

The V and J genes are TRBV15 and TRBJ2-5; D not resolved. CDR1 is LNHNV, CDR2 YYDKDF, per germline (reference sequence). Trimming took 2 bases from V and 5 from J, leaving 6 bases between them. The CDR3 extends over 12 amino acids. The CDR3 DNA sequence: TGTGCCACCAGCAGAATTTCGGAGACCCAGTACTTC. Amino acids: CATSRISETQYF.

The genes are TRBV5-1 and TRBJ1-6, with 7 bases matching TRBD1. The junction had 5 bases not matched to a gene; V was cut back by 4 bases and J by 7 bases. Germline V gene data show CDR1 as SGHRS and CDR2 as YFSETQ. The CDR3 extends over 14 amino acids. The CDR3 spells CASSPDRANSPLHF. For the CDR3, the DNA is TGCGCCAGCAGCCCCGACAGGGCGAATTCACCCCTCCACTTT.

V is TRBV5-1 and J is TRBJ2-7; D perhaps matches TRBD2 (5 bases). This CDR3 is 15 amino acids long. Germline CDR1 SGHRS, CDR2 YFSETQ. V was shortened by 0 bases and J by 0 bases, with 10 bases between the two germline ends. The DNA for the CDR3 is TGCGCCAGCAGCTTGGGCGGGCTGAGCTCCTACGAGCAGTACTTC. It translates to CASSLGGLSSYEQYF.

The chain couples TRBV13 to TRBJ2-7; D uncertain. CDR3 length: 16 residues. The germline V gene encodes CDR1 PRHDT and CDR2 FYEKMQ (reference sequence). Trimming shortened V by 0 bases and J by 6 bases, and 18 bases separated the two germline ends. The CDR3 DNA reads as TGTGCCAGCAGCTTAGGCGTGTCAGGCCTCCATGTCGAGCAGTACTTC. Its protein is CASSLGVSGLHVEQYF.

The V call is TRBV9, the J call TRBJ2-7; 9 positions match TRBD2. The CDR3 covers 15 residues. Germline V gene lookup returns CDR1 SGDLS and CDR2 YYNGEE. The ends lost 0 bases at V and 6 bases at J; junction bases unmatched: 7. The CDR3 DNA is TGTGCCAGCAGCGTAGAGGCGGGGGGGCTTCTCGAGCAGTACTTC. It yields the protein CASSVEAGGLLEQYF.